This is a list of T cell receptor beta chains from one sample in a study of beta chain features in type 1 diabetes. The repertoire was sequenced with immunoSEQ multiplex PCR; TCRdb's copy has only in-frame clones and lacks some. This sample yields about 160,000 clones, of which 7% to 9% are seen a single time; under 0.6% belongs to the top ten. Specimen: central memory CD4+ T cells from blood. The source of these receptors is a man aged 18 to 30 with type 1 diabetes. Each CDR3 is given without its conserved first and last residue.

V gene: TRBV5-6
CDR3 length: 13
J gene: TRBJ2-4
CDR3 protein: ASSFRSGSVDIQY

V gene: TRBV18
CDR3 length: 12
J gene: TRBJ1-1
CDR3 protein: ASSPLRGNTEAF

V gene: TRBV5-5
CDR3 length: 14
J gene: TRBJ2-2
CDR3 protein: ASSWLAGGNTGELF

V gene: TRBV18
CDR3 length: 10
J gene: TRBJ1-5
CDR3 protein: ASRTENQPQH

V gene: TRBV4-1
CDR3 length: 13
J gene: TRBJ2-1
CDR3 protein: ASSPGRGNYNEQF

V gene: TRBV7-9
CDR3 length: 14
J gene: TRBJ2-7
CDR3 protein: ASSLFRTSAAYEQY

V gene: TRBV5-6
CDR3 length: 11
J gene: TRBJ1-1
CDR3 protein: ASSLGQSSEAF

V gene: TRBV19
CDR3 length: 13
J gene: TRBJ2-7
CDR3 protein: ASSPDRGSSYEQY

V gene: TRBV7-9
CDR3 length: 13
J gene: TRBJ1-6
CDR3 protein: ASSLGSAGYSPLH

V gene: TRBV5-1
CDR3 length: 12
J gene: TRBJ2-5
CDR3 protein: ASSLRQFQETQY

V gene: TRBV5-1
CDR3 length: 13
J gene: TRBJ2-6
CDR3 protein: ASSFMGPGANVLT

V gene: TRBV7-2
CDR3 length: 9
J gene: TRBJ2-7
CDR3 protein: ASSLYYEQY

V gene: TRBV5-1
CDR3 length: 12
J gene: TRBJ2-3
CDR3 protein: ASSLRRSSDTQY

V gene: TRBV13
CDR3 length: 11
J gene: TRBJ1-2
CDR3 protein: ASSLQGSVGYT

V gene: TRBV7-8
CDR3 length: 11
J gene: TRBJ2-1
CDR3 protein: ASSSWALNEQF

V gene: TRBV27
CDR3 length: 11
J gene: TRBJ1-5
CDR3 protein: ASSSYSNQPQH

V gene: TRBV6-6
CDR3 length: 13
J gene: TRBJ1-5
CDR3 protein: ASSFGQGGNQPQH

V gene: TRBV5-1
CDR3 length: 11
J gene: TRBJ2-7
CDR3 protein: ASSSTQGHEQY

V gene: TRBV7-2
CDR3 length: 10
J gene: TRBJ2-3
CDR3 protein: ASSLKTDTQY

V gene: TRBV18
CDR3 length: 13
J gene: TRBJ1-2
CDR3 protein: ASSQSRTPDYGYT

V gene: TRBV30
CDR3 length: 12
J gene: TRBJ1-6
CDR3 protein: AWAGGALNSPLH

V gene: TRBV9
CDR3 length: 13
J gene: TRBJ1-4
CDR3 protein: ASSTGGHPNEKLF

V gene: TRBV7-9
CDR3 length: 10
J gene: TRBJ1-3
CDR3 protein: ASSPHGDTIY

V gene: TRBV18
CDR3 length: 11
J gene: TRBJ2-7
CDR3 protein: ASSPGQNYEQY

V gene: TRBV10-3
CDR3 length: 11
J gene: TRBJ1-1
CDR3 protein: AISEQQGFEAF

V gene: TRBV23-1
CDR3 length: 19
J gene: TRBJ2-3
CDR3 protein: ASSQSHPGAMERTSTDTQY

V gene: TRBV28
CDR3 length: 11
J gene: TRBJ2-7
CDR3 protein: ASSLEQTYEQY

V gene: TRBV29-1
CDR3 length: 11
J gene: TRBJ2-1
CDR3 protein: SIKGDAYNEQF

V gene: TRBV7-8
CDR3 length: 13
J gene: TRBJ2-7
CDR3 protein: ASTTIVREDHEQY

V gene: TRBV18
CDR3 length: 11
J gene: TRBJ1-4
CDR3 protein: ASSAGANEKLF

V gene: TRBV7-2
CDR3 length: 13
J gene: TRBJ2-1
CDR3 protein: ASSLTDRGVYEQF

V gene: TRBV19
CDR3 length: 14
J gene: TRBJ1-1
CDR3 protein: ASSIRGQVMNTEAF

V gene: TRBV19
CDR3 length: 10
J gene: TRBJ2-7
CDR3 protein: ATLGQSYEQY

V gene: TRBV7-6
CDR3 length: 11
J gene: TRBJ1-2
CDR3 protein: ASSPTGNYGYT

V gene: TRBV30
CDR3 length: 10
J gene: TRBJ1-4
CDR3 protein: AWSVKSLQLF

V gene: TRBV2
CDR3 length: 12
J gene: TRBJ1-2
CDR3 protein: ASMWEESNYGYT

V gene: TRBV11-2
CDR3 length: 12
J gene: TRBJ1-6
CDR3 protein: ASSRDSRASPLH

V gene: TRBV4-1
CDR3 length: 13
J gene: TRBJ2-3
CDR3 protein: ASSQERLAADTQY

V gene: TRBV5-1
CDR3 length: 11
J gene: TRBJ2-5
CDR3 protein: ASSLGSSVVQY

V gene: TRBV2
CDR3 length: 10
J gene: TRBJ1-1
CDR3 protein: ASKRVNTEAF

V gene: TRBV7-2
CDR3 length: 12
J gene: TRBJ2-5
CDR3 protein: ASSFGGGQETQY

V gene: TRBV30
CDR3 length: 10
J gene: TRBJ2-7
CDR3 protein: AWSLQGYEQY

V gene: TRBV5-1
CDR3 length: 15
J gene: TRBJ2-1
CDR3 protein: ASSAASGTDYYNEQF

V gene: TRBV5-4
CDR3 length: 13
J gene: TRBJ2-7
CDR3 protein: ASSTFLAGTGEQY

V gene: TRBV11-2
CDR3 length: 12
J gene: TRBJ2-1
CDR3 protein: ASSLPGLGNEQF